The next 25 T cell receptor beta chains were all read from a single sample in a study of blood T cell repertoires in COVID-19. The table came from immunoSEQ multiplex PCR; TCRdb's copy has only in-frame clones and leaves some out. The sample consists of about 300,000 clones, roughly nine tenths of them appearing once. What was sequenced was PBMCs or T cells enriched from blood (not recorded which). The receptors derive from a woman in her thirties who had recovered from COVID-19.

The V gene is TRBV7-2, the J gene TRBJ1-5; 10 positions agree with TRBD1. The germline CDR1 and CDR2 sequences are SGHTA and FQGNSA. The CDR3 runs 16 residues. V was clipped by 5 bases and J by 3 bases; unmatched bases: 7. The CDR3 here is CASSPRDRGLNQPQHF. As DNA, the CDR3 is TGTGCCAGCAGCCCCAGAGACAGGGGGCTCAATCAGCCCCAGCATTTT.

As DNA, the CDR3 is TGCGCCAGCAGCGGAACACAGGGTAAGGACACTGAAGCTTTCTTT. Translation gives CASSGTQGKDTEAFF. The genes are TRBV5-1 and TRBJ1-1, with D tentatively TRBD1 (6 bases). From germline, CDR1 is SGHRS and CDR2 YFSETQ. The V and J ends lost 4 bases and 3 bases respectively, with 16 bases between them. The CDR3 is 15 residues long.

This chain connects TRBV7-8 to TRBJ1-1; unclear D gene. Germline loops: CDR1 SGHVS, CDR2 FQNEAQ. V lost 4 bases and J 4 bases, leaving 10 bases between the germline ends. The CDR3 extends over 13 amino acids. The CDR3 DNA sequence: TGTGCCAGCAGCTCGCTGAGCGGCACTGAAGCTTTCTTT. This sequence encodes CASSSLSGTEAFF.

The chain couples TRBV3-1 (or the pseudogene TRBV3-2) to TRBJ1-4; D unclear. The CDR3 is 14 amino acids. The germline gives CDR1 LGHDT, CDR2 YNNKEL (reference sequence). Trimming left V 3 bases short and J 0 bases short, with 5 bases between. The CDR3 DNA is TGTGCCAGCAGCCACCTCCCAACTAATGAAAAACTGTTTTTT. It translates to CASSHLPTNEKLFF.

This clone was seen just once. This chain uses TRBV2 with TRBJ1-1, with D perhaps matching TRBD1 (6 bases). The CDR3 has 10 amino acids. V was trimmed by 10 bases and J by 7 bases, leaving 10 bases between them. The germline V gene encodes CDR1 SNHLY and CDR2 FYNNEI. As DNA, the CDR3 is TGTGCCATACGGACAGATGAAGCTTTCTTT. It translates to CAIRTDEAFF.

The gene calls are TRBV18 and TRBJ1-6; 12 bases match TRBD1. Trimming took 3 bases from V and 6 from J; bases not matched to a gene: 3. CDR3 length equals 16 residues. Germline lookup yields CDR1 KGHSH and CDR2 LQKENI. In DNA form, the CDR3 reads TGTGCCAGCTCACCGGGACAGGGGGCATCTAATTCACCCCTCCACTTT. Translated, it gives CASSPGQGASNSPLHF.

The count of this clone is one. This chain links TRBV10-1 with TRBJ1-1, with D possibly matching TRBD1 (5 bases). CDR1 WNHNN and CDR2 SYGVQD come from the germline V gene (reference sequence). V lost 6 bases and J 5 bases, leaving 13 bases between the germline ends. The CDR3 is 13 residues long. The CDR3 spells CASSPAGGTEAFF. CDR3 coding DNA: TGCGCCAGCAGCCCCGCGGGGGGGACTGAAGCTTTCTTT.

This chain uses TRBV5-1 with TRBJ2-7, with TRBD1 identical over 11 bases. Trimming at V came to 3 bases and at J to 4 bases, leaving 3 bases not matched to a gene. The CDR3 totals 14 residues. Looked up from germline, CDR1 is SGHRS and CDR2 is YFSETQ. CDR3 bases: TGCGCCAGCAGCTCGGACAGGGGGCCATACGAGCAGTACTTC. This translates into CASSSDRGPYEQYF. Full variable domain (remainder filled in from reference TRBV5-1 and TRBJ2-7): KAGVTQTPRYLIKTRGQQVTLSCSPISGHRSVSWYQQTPGQGLQFLFEYFSETQRNKGNFPGRFSGRQFSNSRSEMNVSTLELGDSALYLCASSSDRGPYEQYFGPGTRLTVT.

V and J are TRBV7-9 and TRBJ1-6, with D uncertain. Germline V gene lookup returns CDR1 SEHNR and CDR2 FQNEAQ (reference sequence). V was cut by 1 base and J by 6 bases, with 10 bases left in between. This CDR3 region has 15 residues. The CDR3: CASSLGWAANSPLHF. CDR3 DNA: TGTGCCAGCAGCTTAGGATGGGCCGCTAATTCACCCCTCCACTTT.

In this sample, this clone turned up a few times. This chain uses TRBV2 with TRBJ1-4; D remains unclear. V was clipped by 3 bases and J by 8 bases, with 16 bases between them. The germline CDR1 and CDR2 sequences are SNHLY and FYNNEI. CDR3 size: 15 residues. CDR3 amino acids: CASSESYAGREKLFF. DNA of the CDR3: TGTGCCAGCAGTGAGAGTTACGCCGGTCGCGAAAAACTGTTTTTT.

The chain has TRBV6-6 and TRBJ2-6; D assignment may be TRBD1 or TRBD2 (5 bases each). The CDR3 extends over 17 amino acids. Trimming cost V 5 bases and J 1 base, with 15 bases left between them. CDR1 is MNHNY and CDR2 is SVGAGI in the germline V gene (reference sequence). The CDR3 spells CASSRDARTSGANVLTF. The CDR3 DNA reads TGTGCCAGCAGTCGGGACGCCCGGACATCTGGGGCCAACGTCCTGACTTTC.

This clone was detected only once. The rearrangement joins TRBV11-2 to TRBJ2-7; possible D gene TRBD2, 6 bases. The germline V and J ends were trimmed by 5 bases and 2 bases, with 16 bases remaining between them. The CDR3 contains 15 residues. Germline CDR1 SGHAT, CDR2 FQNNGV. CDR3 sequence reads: CASSLGRGPAYEQYF. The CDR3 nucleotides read TGTGCCAGCAGCCTCGGGCGGGGTCCAGCCTACGAGCAGTACTTC.

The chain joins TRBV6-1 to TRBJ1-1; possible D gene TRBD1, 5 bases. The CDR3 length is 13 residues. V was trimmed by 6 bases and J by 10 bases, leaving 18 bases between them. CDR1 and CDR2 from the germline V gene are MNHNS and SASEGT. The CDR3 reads CASSKTLTDRAFF. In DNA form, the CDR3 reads TGTGCCAGCAGCAAGACCCTGACAGACAGAGCTTTCTTT.

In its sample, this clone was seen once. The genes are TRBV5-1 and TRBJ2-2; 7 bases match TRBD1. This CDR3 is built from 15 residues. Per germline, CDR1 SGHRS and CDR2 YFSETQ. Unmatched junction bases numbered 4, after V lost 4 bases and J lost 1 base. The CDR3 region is CASSLRTGNTGELFF. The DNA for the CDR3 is TGCGCCAGCAGCCTGAGGACAGGGAACACCGGGGAGCTGTTTTTT.

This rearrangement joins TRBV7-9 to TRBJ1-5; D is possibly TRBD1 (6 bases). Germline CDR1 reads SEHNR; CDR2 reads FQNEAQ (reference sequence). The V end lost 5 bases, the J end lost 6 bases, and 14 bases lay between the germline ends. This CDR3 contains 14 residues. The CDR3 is CASSPLTGFQPQHF. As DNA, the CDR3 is TGTGCCAGCAGCCCACTCACAGGGTTTCAGCCCCAGCATTTT.

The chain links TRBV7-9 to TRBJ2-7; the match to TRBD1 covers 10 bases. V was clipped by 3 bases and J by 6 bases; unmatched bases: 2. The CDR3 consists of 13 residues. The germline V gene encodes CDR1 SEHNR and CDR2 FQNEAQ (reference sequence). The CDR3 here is CASSFRTGGEQYF. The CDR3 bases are TGTGCCAGCAGCTTTCGGACAGGGGGCGAGCAGTACTTC.

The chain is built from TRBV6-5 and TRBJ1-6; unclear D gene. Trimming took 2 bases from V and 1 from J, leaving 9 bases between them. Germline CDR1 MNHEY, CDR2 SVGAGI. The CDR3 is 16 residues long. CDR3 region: CASSYDRGSYNSPLHF. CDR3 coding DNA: TGTGCCAGCAGTTACGATCGAGGGTCCTATAATTCACCCCTCCACTTT.

The CDR3 region is CASSLVVQPQHF. The DNA for the CDR3 is TGTGCCAGCAGTTTAGTTGTACAGCCCCAGCATTTT. The J gene is TRBJ1-5, the V gene TRBV28; D is uncertain. The CDR3 is 12 residues long. Trimming shortened V by 2 bases and J by 7 bases, and 6 bases separated the two germline ends. Germline lookup yields CDR1 MDHEN and CDR2 SYDVKM.

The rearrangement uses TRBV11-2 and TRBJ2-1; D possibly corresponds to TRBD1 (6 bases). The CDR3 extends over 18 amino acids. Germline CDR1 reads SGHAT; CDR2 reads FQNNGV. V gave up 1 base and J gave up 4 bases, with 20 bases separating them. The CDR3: CASSLATPTGSGYNEQFF. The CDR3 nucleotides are TGTGCCAGCAGCTTAGCAACCCCCACAGGGTCGGGTTACAATGAGCAGTTCTTC.

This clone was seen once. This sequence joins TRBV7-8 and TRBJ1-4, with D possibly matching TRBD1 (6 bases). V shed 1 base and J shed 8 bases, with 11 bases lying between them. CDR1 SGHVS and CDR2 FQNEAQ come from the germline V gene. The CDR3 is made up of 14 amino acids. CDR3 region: CASSLGGGEEKLFF. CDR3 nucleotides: TGTGCCAGCAGCTTAGGAGGGGGAGAAGAAAAACTGTTTTTT.

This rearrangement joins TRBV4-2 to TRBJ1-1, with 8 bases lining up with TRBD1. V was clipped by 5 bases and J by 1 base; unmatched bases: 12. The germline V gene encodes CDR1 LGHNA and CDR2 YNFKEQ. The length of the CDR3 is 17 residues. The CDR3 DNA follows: TGTGCCAGCAGCGGCCGTTCAGGGGGCTGGGGGAACACTGAAGCTTTCTTT. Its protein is CASSGRSGGWGNTEAFF.

CDR3 DNA: TGTGCCAGCAGCCATTTGAGGGGGGCCAACGTCCTGACTTTC. Translated: CASSHLRGANVLTF. V gene TRBV3-1 (or the pseudogene TRBV3-2) combines with J gene TRBJ2-6; no reliable D call. Between the trimmed V and J ends, which lost 3 bases and 4 bases, there was a span of 7 bases. Germline V gene lookup returns CDR1 LGHDT and CDR2 YNNKEL (reference sequence). The CDR3 is made up of 14 amino acids.

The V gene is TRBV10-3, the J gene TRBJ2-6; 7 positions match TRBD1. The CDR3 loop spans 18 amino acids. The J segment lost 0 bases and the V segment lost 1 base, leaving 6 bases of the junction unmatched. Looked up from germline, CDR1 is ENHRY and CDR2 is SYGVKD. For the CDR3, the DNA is TGTGCCATCAGTGAGTGGGGACAGTCACTCTCTGGGGCCAACGTCCTGACTTTC. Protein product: CAISEWGQSLSGANVLTF.

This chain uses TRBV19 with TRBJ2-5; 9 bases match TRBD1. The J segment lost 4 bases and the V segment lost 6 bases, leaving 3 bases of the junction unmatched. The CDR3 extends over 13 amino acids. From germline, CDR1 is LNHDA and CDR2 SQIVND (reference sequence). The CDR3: CASRKDRGETQYF. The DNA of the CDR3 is TGTGCCAGTAGAAAGGACAGGGGAGAGACCCAGTACTTC.

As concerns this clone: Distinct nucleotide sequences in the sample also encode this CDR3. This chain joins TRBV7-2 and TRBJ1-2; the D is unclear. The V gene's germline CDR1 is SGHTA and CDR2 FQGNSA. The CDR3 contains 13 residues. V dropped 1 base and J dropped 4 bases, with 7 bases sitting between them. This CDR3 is CASSLVGAYGYTF. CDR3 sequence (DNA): TGTGCCAGCAGCTTAGTCGGTGCCTATGGCTACACCTTC.